This TCR beta chain was identified in a study of T cell responses to AZD1222 COVID-19 vaccine. Study results and caveats: Reportedly, nearly half the spike-specific TCRs target unmutated variant regions.

Worth noting for this clone: Its antigen is not identified.

Sequenced by immunoSEQ multiplex PCR; TCRdb stores in-frame clones only, minus some. This repertoire shows 150,000 or so clones, about 86% found once; its top ten account for about 5.5%. The TCR sequence derives from an adult in good health. The sample was peripheral blood, taken on day 0 of MenACWY control vaccination.

The CDR3 sequence: CASSERENWVDTIYF. The CDR3 DNA follows: TGTGCCAGCAGTGAAAGGGAGAACTGGGTTGACACCATATATTTT. This chain connects TRBV6-1 to TRBJ1-3; D is unclear. Trimming stripped 2 bases from V and 8 bases from J, with 16 bases between. This CDR3 spans 15 amino acids. Germline lookup yields CDR1 MNHNS and CDR2 SASEGT.